The source of this T cell receptor (beta chain) is a study of cytomegalovirus exposure and HLA in healthy donors. The PCR was carried out with 60 Vbeta primers and 13 Jbeta primers. Generated by immunoSEQ multiplex PCR, the TCRdb table keeps only in-frame clones and is missing some. The sample lists roughly 180,000 clones; roughly 9.5% were seen once. This clone was counted a few times. The identical CDR3 is also encoded by other nucleotide sequences in the sample. From germline, CDR1 is KGHSH and CDR2 LQKENI. With 6 bases clipped from V and 7 bases from J, the junction kept 2 bases outside the gene matches. The CDR3 contains 13 residues.

The chain recombines TRBV18 with TRBJ1-4; 10 nucleotides agree with TRBD1. The clonotype comes from a woman aged 30 to 39 in good health and CMV-seropositive. What was sequenced was PBMCs. In nucleotides, the CDR3 is TGTGCCAGCTCGGGACAGGGGAGTGAAAAACTGTTTTTT. This gives the protein CASSGQGSEKLFF.